These 24 T cell receptor beta chains originate from one sample sequenced in a study of T cells in Graves' hyperthyroidism and ophthalmopathy. RNA transcripts served as the template for amplifying TCR beta CDR3 regions. In the first-round RT-PCR of the TCR CDR3, the HTBI primer set was used. TCRdb processed the multiplex PCR reads anew with MiXCR; each CDR3 protein has one entry. The sample lists 45,000 to 75,000 distinct CDR3 sequences, roughly 50% seen once, with roughly 12% in the top ten. Sequenced: blood. The receptors were sampled from a woman aged 25-40 years with Graves' ophthalmopathy.

This clonotype was seen many times. The CDR3 region has the DNA TGTGCCAGCAGCGTAGGGACAATGGGAAAACTGTTTTTT. Amino acids: CASSVGTMGKLFF. The chain couples TRBV9 to TRBJ1-4; TRBD1 is a possible D gene (5 bases). The CDR3 is 13 amino acids. Germline V gene sequence: CDR1 SGDLS, CDR2 YYNGEE. Between the trimmed V and J ends, which lost 0 bases and 10 bases, there was a span of 10 bases. Drawing the rest from reference TRBV9 and TRBJ1-4, the complete variable domain is DSGVTQTPKHLITATGQRVTLRCSPRSGDLSVYWYQQSLDQGLQFLIQYYNGEERAKGNILERFSAQQFPDLHSELNLSSLELGDSALYFCASSVGTMGKLFFGSGTQLSVL.

The chain carries TRBV7-2 and TRBJ2-3, with D uncertain. The V end lost 5 bases, the J end lost 11 bases, and 20 bases lay between the germline ends. CDR1 and CDR2 (germline): SGHTA, FQGNSA. CDR3 size: 14 residues. The DNA of the CDR3 is TGTGCCAGCAGCCAGGACGCAACCTACAATGAGCAGTATTTT. Protein: CASSQDATYNEQYF.

As for this clonotype: A single base separates this from a much larger clone, so it may be a read error. The chain couples TRBV3-1 to TRBJ1-4; D unclear. The CDR3 totals 14 residues. V lost 0 bases to trimming and J lost 10 bases, with 12 bases between them. The germline V gene has CDR1 LGHDT and CDR2 YNNKEL (reference sequence). This CDR3 is CASSQEGAERKLFF. The CDR3 nucleotides are TGTGCCAGCAGCCAAGAGGGTGCGGAAAGAAAACTGTTTTTT.

This clonotype was detected only once. The V and J genes are TRBV29-1 and TRBJ2-1; 7 nucleotides match TRBD1. In germline, CDR1 is SQVTM, CDR2 ANQGSEA. The junction had 10 bases not matched to a gene; V was cut back by 3 bases and J by 8 bases. The CDR3 has 14 residues. CDR3 protein: CSVDPGDSEDEQFF. The CDR3 DNA reads TGCAGCGTTGATCCAGGGGACAGCGAGGATGAGCAGTTCTTC.

This rearrangement joins TRBV9 to TRBJ2-7, with 10 positions matching TRBD2. Germline CDR1 is SGDLS and CDR2 is YYNGEE. The junction had 4 bases not matched to a gene; V was cut back by 10 bases and J by 3 bases. This CDR3 has 12 residues. The CDR3: CAASGGFYEQYF. For the CDR3, the DNA is TGTGCCGCTAGCGGGGGCTTCTACGAGCAGTACTTC.

The rearrangement joins TRBV24-1 to TRBJ2-3; the match to TRBD2 covers 9 bases. After removal of 4 bases from V and 3 bases from J, the junction contained 4 bases not matched to a gene. This CDR3 comprises 15 residues. Germline V gene lookup returns CDR1 KGHDR and CDR2 SFDVKD. This CDR3 is CATSESGRQTDTQYF. CDR3 DNA sequence: TGTGCCACCAGTGAAAGCGGGAGGCAGACAGATACGCAGTATTTT.

A note on this clonotype: This is likely a read error, given that the CDR3 carries no conserved phenylalanine or tryptophan at its end. The genes are TRBV14 and TRBJ1-1; TRBD1 matches at 9 bases. V dropped 5 bases and J dropped 10; count of bases not matched to a gene: 11. Per germline, CDR1 SGHDN and CDR2 FVKESK. The CDR3 length is 14 residues. CDR3 sequence: CASSTDRGYSGAFL. The CDR3 coding sequence is TGTGCCAGCAGCACCGACAGGGGGTACTCTGGAGCTTTCTTA.

J is TRBJ2-6 and V is TRBV5-4, with D possibly being TRBD1 or TRBD2 (6 bases each). The V end was cut by 4 bases, the J end by 4 bases, with 9 bases between. The germline gives CDR1 SGHNT, CDR2 YYREEE (reference sequence). This CDR3 region has 14 residues. CDR3 amino acids: CASSPGAGANVLTF. The CDR3 coding sequence is TGTGCCAGCAGCCCGGGGGCCGGGGCCAACGTCCTGACTTTC. Full variable domain (outside the CDR3, taken from reference TRBV5-4 and TRBJ2-6): ETGVTQSPTHLIKTRGQQVTLRCSSQSGHNTVSWYQQALGQGPQFIFQYYREEENGRGNFPPRFSGLQFPNYSSELNVNALELDDSALYLCASSPGAGANVLTFGAGSRLTVL.

To note about this clonotype: A read error may produce the germline difference seen at one junction end. V and J are TRBV25-1 and TRBJ2-5; D may be TRBD2 (6 bases). Germline-derived CDR1 and CDR2 are MGHDK and SYGVNS. This CDR3 has 14 amino acids. In nucleotides, the CDR3 is TGTGTCAGCACTCGGTCAGGGTTTGGGGAGGCCCAGTACTTC. As protein: CVSTRSGFGEAQYF.

The table lists this clonotype with many counts. The chain couples TRBV20-1 to TRBJ2-7, with 7 bases matching TRBD1. V shed 6 bases and J 7 bases; nucleotides not matched to a gene: 6. Germline lookup yields CDR1 DFQATT and CDR2 SNEGSKA (reference sequence). This CDR3 region has 11 residues. The chain's CDR3 is CSAQQGWEQYF. The DNA for the CDR3 is TGCAGTGCCCAACAGGGGTGGGAGCAGTACTTC.

This clonotype was found a few times. This chain joins TRBV28 and TRBJ1-2; 12 nucleotides agree with TRBD1. CDR1 and CDR2 (germline): MDHEN, SYDVKM. The length of the CDR3 is 15 residues. V was pared by 0 bases and J by 8 bases, with 4 bases of the junction left unmatched. CDR3 in amino acids: CASSLWGQGAGGYTF. CDR3 DNA: TGTGCCAGCAGTTTATGGGGACAGGGGGCGGGAGGCTACACCTTC.

V and J are TRBV5-1 and TRBJ2-2; the D is unclear. This CDR3 is built from 15 residues. Germline V gene sequence: CDR1 SGHRS, CDR2 YFSETQ. V lost 5 bases and J 3 bases, leaving 14 bases between the germline ends. The CDR3, as DNA: TGCGCCAGCAGTCTGGGTACTACTGACACCGGGGAGCTGTTTTTT. It is translated as CASSLGTTDTGELFF.

The sample holds many counts of this clonotype. The V gene is TRBV11-2, the J gene TRBJ1-2; D possibly corresponds to TRBD1 (6 bases). Trimming took 3 bases from V and 7 from J, leaving 6 bases between them. Germline V CDR1 and CDR2: SGHAT, FQNNGV. This CDR3 has 11 amino acids. CDR3 protein: CASSFRGGYTF. The CDR3 region has the DNA TGTGCCAGCAGCTTCAGGGGTGGCTACACCTTC.

This clonotype was recorded many times. V usage is TRBV20-1 and J usage is TRBJ1-4, with 7 bases identical to TRBD1. The CDR3 is 13 residues long. Per the germline V gene, CDR1 is DFQATT and CDR2 is SNEGSKA (reference sequence). Trimming took 3 bases from V and 8 from J; bases not matched to a gene: 6. DNA for the CDR3: TGCAGTGCTAGCGGGACAGACATCGAAAAACTGTTTTTT. It codes for CSASGTDIEKLFF.

V is TRBV10-2 and J is TRBJ2-7; TRBD1 agrees at 11 bases. Germline V gives CDR1 WSHSY, CDR2 SAAADI. This CDR3 has 15 amino acids. V was clipped by 5 bases and J by 7 bases; unmatched bases: 10. CDR3 bases: TGCGCCAGCAGTTCCGGGACAGGGGGGACCGGGGAGCAGTACTTC. Translation: CASSSGTGGTGEQYF.

As for this clonotype: Without the conserved terminal phenylalanine or tryptophan, this CDR3 likely stems from a read error. The limits of the CDR3 on the DNA are not certain, so only TCRdb's listed CDR3 is given. The chain is built from TRBV4-1 and TRBJ1-1; no DNA check was done on the table's D call, TRBD1. The length of the CDR3 is 15 amino acids, counting both ends. Germline loops: CDR1 MGHRA, CDR2 YSYEKL. The CDR3 spells CASSQSTVLNTEASL.

This clonotype appeared many times. V gene TRBV6-1 combines with J gene TRBJ1-5; perhaps TRBD1 as D (6 bases). This CDR3 is 13 amino acids long. Deletions cut 2 bases from V and 4 bases from J, with 6 bases between. Germline CDR1 and CDR2: MNHNS and SASEGT. The CDR3 sequence: CASSERGNQPQHF. The CDR3 DNA follows: TGTGCCAGCAGTGAAAGGGGGAATCAGCCCCAGCATTTT.

This clonotype was counted many times. The V gene is TRBV3-1, the J gene TRBJ2-6, with unresolved D. The CDR3 has 14 amino acids. Trimming removed 4 bases from V and 0 bases from J, with 4 bases in between. CDR1 is LGHDT and CDR2 is YNNKEL in the germline V gene (reference sequence). The CDR3 sequence: CASSRNSGANVLTF. The CDR3 DNA reads TGTGCCAGCAGCCGAAACTCTGGGGCCAACGTCCTGACTTTC.

This clonotype was detected ten times or more. The V gene is TRBV13, the J gene TRBJ2-2; no reliable D call. V was shortened by 5 bases and J by 5 bases, with 18 bases between the two germline ends. Germline lookup yields CDR1 PRHDT and CDR2 FYEKMQ (reference sequence). CDR3 size: 16 residues. The DNA for the CDR3 is TGTGCCAGCAGCCCACCCAGCCAGATAGCTACCGGGGAGCTGTTTTTT. This translates into CASSPPSQIATGELFF.

The chain joins TRBV7-2 to TRBJ2-2; tentatively, D is TRBD2 (6 bases). CDR3 size: 15 residues. Germline lookup yields CDR1 SGHTA and CDR2 FQGNSA. Between the trimmed V and J ends, which lost 3 bases and 0 bases, there was a span of 8 bases. Here the CDR3 reads CASSFAGPNTGELFF. The CDR3 nucleotides read TGTGCCAGCAGCTTTGCGGGACCGAACACCGGGGAGCTGTTTTTT.

In its sample, this clonotype was seen many times. The V gene is TRBV5-1, the J gene TRBJ2-7; D gene ambiguous. The germline CDR1 and CDR2 sequences are SGHRS and YFSETQ. This CDR3 contains 12 residues. V was shortened by 4 bases and J by 9 bases, with 14 bases between the two germline ends. CDR3 in amino acids: CASSRENLGQYF. The CDR3, as DNA: TGCGCCAGCAGCCGAGAGAACCTAGGGCAGTACTTC.

Of note for this clonotype: This likely comes from a read error, as the CDR3 has no conserved phenylalanine or tryptophan at its end. In DNA, the CDR3 is TGTGCCTGCAGTGAAGTGCCTAGCGGGAGGGCATATACTAGCACAGATACGCAGTATTCT. It translates to CACSEVPSGRAYTSTDTQYS. V gene TRBV2 combines with J gene TRBJ2-3; 12 bases agree with TRBD2. CDR3 length: 20 amino acids. Germline V gives CDR1 SNHLY, CDR2 FYNNEI.

This clonotype appeared a single time. This chain links TRBV5-1 with TRBJ1-2; no firm D call. The V and J ends lost 1 base and 2 bases respectively, with 15 bases between them. CDR3 length: 16 amino acids. Germline V gene data show CDR1 as SGHRS and CDR2 as YFSETQ. This CDR3 is CASSLTLAGENYGYTF. CDR3 DNA: TGCGCCAGCAGCTTGACTCTAGCGGGAGAGAACTATGGCTACACCTTC.

For the CDR3, the DNA is TGTGCCAGCAGTGAACAGGGGGCGCAGGTTCTGACTTTC. Its translation: CASSEQGAQVLTF. V is TRBV6-1 and J is TRBJ2-6, with 8 nucleotides matching TRBD1. The CDR3 length is 13 residues. Per germline, CDR1 MNHNS and CDR2 SASEGT. The J segment lost 16 bases and the V segment lost 2 bases, leaving 7 bases of the junction unmatched.